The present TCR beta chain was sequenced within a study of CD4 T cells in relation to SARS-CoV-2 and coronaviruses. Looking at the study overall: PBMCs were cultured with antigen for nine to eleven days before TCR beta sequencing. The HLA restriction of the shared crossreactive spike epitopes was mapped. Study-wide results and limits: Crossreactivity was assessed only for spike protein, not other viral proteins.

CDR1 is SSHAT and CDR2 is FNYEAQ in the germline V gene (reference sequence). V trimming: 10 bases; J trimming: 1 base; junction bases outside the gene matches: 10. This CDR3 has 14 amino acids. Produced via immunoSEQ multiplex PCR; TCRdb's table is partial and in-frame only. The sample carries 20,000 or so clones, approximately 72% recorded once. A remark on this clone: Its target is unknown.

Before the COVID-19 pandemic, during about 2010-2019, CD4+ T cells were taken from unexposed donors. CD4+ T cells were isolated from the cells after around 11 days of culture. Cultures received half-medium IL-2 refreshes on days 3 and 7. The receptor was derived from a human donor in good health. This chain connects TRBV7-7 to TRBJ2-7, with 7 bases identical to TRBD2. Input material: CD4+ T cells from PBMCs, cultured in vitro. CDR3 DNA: TGTGCCACCTGGGGGGGTGGGAGTTCCTACGAGCAGTACTTC. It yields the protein CATWGGGSSYEQYF.